The following is a T cell receptor beta chain sequence with its context. Its specificity is not known. There were eight separate reactions per sample in which cDNA was made. Template switching added UMIs carrying a 6-nucleotide sample barcode. For each CDR3 protein, TCRdb gives one entry from its re-call of the 5' RACE reads, without DNA. The sample's table shows fewer than 550,000 distinct CDR3 sequences. The data are from a study of monozygotic twins with inflammatory bowel disease. Broader study findings: Limited power may explain why concordant and discordant twins showed no difference in repertoire similarity. Immunosuppressive treatment differences may have increased patient repertoire variability.

The sample consisted of blood. This receptor was obtained from a human donor with ulcerative colitis or Crohn's disease, or a healthy co-twin of an affected twin (not recorded which).

The CDR3 loop is CASIRLVGNTIYF. This chain links TRBV7-9 with TRBJ1-3. Per the germline V gene, CDR1 is SEHNR and CDR2 is FQNEAQ (reference sequence). This CDR3 is 13 amino acids long.